The source of this T cell receptor beta chain is a study of blood T cell repertoires in COVID-19. Across the study: Researchers got acute and convalescent COVID-19 samples from the United States, Italy and Spain. T cells, B-cell-depleted T cells, or PBMCs provided the cDNA or gDNA that served as material.

The CDR3 sequence is 13 residues long. The V end was cut by 4 bases, the J end by 2 bases, with 8 bases between. CDR1 SGHAT and CDR2 FQDESV come from the germline V gene (reference sequence). Authors' methods: From reference gene primer amplification, estimates of nucleated cell counts were derived. Repertoires were generated with immunoSEQ multiplex PCR, while TCRdb's copy carries only in-frame clones and drops some. The D gene and trimming were derived from the DNA, and the V and J assignments and clone size from that table. The sample holds tens of thousands of clones; more than 65% are singletons and the top ten take around a quarter.

The chain links TRBV11-1 to TRBJ1-1, with D possibly being TRBD1 (5 bases). The TCR originated in a man aged 55 to 70 with acute or convalescent COVID-19. Specimen: peripheral blood. CDR3 in DNA: TGTGCCAGCAGCTCCGACAGAAACACTGAAGCTTTCTTT. Amino acid sequence: CASSSDRNTEAFF.